This T cell receptor (beta chain) was obtained from a study of blood T cell repertoires in COVID-19. Study-level information: T cells, B-cell-depleted T cells, or PBMCs supplied cDNA or gDNA.

There are 12 residues in the CDR3. V was pared by 5 bases and J by 4 bases, with 9 bases between. Germline V gene sequence: CDR1 SGHTA, CDR2 FQGNSA. Clones were sequenced by immunoSEQ multiplex PCR, and TCRdb holds only the in-frame ones, with some missing. This table holds a few hundred thousand clones, 87% found once. The chain links TRBV7-2 to TRBJ2-7; a possible D gene is TRBD2 (5 bases). This clonotype originated in a woman aged 18 to 35 who had recovered from COVID-19. The sequencing sample was made of peripheral blood. The CDR3 reads CASSPSGYEQYF. The CDR3 DNA reads as TGTGCCAGCAGCCCCAGCGGTTACGAGCAGTACTTC.